The 22 T cell receptor beta chains reported below all come from one sample, sequenced in a study of cytomegalovirus exposure and HLA in healthy donors (dated by TCRdb to about 2017). The method behind the library was the immunoSEQ multiplex PCR assay. The multiplex PCR relied on a mix of 60 forward primers for TCR Vbeta segments and 13 reverse primers for TCR Jbeta segments. TCRdb mirrors the immuneACCESS table, restricted to in-frame sequences. Some clones are absent from its copies; in checked studies, under half trace to an unresolved V gene, and the reason for the others is unknown. The sample contains about 160,000 clones, approximately 80% of them found a single time. Jointly, the top ten make up about 1.3% of the sample. The sequencing input was PBMCs. These TCRs come from a woman in her forties or fifties in good health and CMV-seronegative.

The chain combines TRBV27 with TRBJ1-6, with a tentative D call TRBD1 (6 bases). V was pared by 6 bases and J by 5 bases, with 11 bases between. The CDR3 length is 14 residues. Germline CDR1 and CDR2: MNHEY and SMNVEV (reference sequence). The CDR3 DNA sequence: TGTGCCAGCAGGCAATGGACAGATAATTCACCCCTCCACTTT. Its translation: CASRQWTDNSPLHF.

This chain connects TRBV28 to TRBJ2-2; 7 positions agree with TRBD1. This CDR3 comprises 14 residues. The J segment lost 8 bases and the V segment lost 6 bases, leaving 9 bases of the junction unmatched. Germline CDR1 is MDHEN and CDR2 is SYDVKM. The CDR3 protein is CASRDRLRVGELFF. In DNA form, the CDR3 reads TGTGCCAGCAGGGACAGGCTAAGGGTAGGGGAGCTGTTTTTT.

This chain uses TRBV6-4 with TRBJ2-3; a possible D gene is TRBD1 (6 bases). Germline V gene data show CDR1 as MRHNA and CDR2 as SNTAGT. V dropped 6 bases and J dropped 0 bases, with 7 bases sitting between them. The CDR3 is 13 residues long. The CDR3 loop reads CASSQGSTDTQYF. The CDR3 region has the DNA TGTGCCAGCAGCCAGGGGAGCACAGATACGCAGTATTTT.

This clone has only a few counts. The V gene is TRBV10-1, the J gene TRBJ1-1, with 7 bases identical to TRBD1. CDR1 is WNHNN, CDR2 SYGVQD, per germline (reference sequence). V was clipped by 2 bases and J by 6 bases; unmatched bases: 6. The CDR3 covers 14 residues. In DNA, the CDR3 is TGCGCCAGCAGTGAGAGTATCACAGGGGCTGAAGCTTTCTTT. Translated, it gives CASSESITGAEAFF.

This clone was detected only a few times. The rearrangement links TRBV6-1 to TRBJ1-4; D ambiguous. Per the germline V gene, CDR1 is MNHNS and CDR2 is SASEGT. The CDR3 covers 15 residues. V was pared by 6 bases and J by 2 bases, with 13 bases between. The CDR3: CASSSIGRTNEKLFF. The CDR3 coding sequence is TGTGCCAGCAGCTCCATTGGGAGGACTAATGAAAAACTGTTTTTT.

This clone was seen just once. The rearrangement uses TRBV6-6 and TRBJ2-7; D is unresolved. CDR1 is MNHNY and CDR2 is SVGAGI in the germline V gene (reference sequence). The CDR3 runs 12 residues. V shed 8 bases and J shed 1 base, with 9 bases lying between them. CDR3 region: CASCGRSYEQYF. The DNA of the CDR3 is TGTGCCAGCTGTGGGCGATCCTACGAGCAGTACTTC.

The chain has TRBV27 and TRBJ1-2, with 9 bases fitting TRBD1. The ends lost 3 bases at V and 5 bases at J; junction bases unmatched: 10. This CDR3 is 16 amino acids long. Germline V lookup: CDR1 MNHEY, CDR2 SMNVEV (reference sequence). The CDR3 bases are TGTGCCAGCAGTTTTCTATCGGGACAGGGTCTTTATGGCTACACCTTC. Its translation: CASSFLSGQGLYGYTF.

The rearrangement uses TRBV5-8 and TRBJ2-1, with 7 bases lining up with TRBD1. This CDR3 is 15 amino acids long. Germline-derived CDR1 and CDR2 are SGHTS and YDEGEE. V gave up 1 base and J gave up 6 bases; unmatched junction bases: 7. The CDR3 spells CASSLWQGVGNEQFF. In nucleotides, the CDR3 is TGTGCCAGCAGCTTGTGGCAGGGGGTCGGCAATGAGCAGTTCTTC.

CDR3 sequence (DNA): TGTGCCAGCAGTGAAGCTAATGGGGGCGGCGAGACCCAGTACTTC. Translating gives CASSEANGGGETQYF. V and J are TRBV2 and TRBJ2-5; weak D call: TRBD1 (6 bases). V lost 0 bases, J lost 5 bases, and 13 bases lay in between. In germline, CDR1 is SNHLY, CDR2 FYNNEI. This CDR3 is 15 amino acids long.

This rearrangement joins TRBV5-1 to TRBJ2-1; perhaps TRBD2 as D (6 bases). V lost 5 bases, J lost 4 bases, and 16 bases lay in between. The length of the CDR3 is 15 residues. The germline gives CDR1 SGHRS, CDR2 YFSETQ. The CDR3 region is CASSSSQRAYNEQFF. DNA for the CDR3: TGCGCCAGCAGTTCCAGTCAGCGGGCATACAATGAGCAGTTCTTC.

The rearrangement links TRBV6-5 to TRBJ1-1; D is uncertain. The ends were cut back, 2 bases at V and 7 bases at J, with 8 bases in the middle. Germline V gene lookup returns CDR1 MNHEY and CDR2 SVGAGI. This CDR3 has 12 residues. The CDR3 loop is CASSYREGEAFF. CDR3 bases: TGTGCCAGCAGTTACCGAGAGGGTGAAGCTTTCTTT.

This chain uses TRBV5-4 with TRBJ1-4, with 8 bases identical to TRBD1. The CDR3 consists of 14 residues. The germline gives CDR1 SGHNT, CDR2 YYREEE (reference sequence). V shed 4 bases, J shed 4 bases, and the junction held 3 bases outside the gene matches. The CDR3 DNA sequence: TGTGCCAGCAGCGGACAGGGCGTTAATGAAAAACTGTTTTTT. This encodes CASSGQGVNEKLFF. Based on the CDR3 plus reference TRBV5-4 and TRBJ1-4, the full variable domain is ETGVTQSPTHLIKTRGQQVTLRCSSQSGHNTVSWYQQALGQGPQFIFQYYREEENGRGNFPPRFSGLQFPNYSSELNVNALELDDSALYLCASSGQGVNEKLFFGSGTQLSVL.

The J gene is TRBJ2-7, the V gene TRBV7-2; tentative D call: TRBD1 (6 bases). V was clipped by 3 bases and J by 4 bases, with 10 bases between them. Germline-derived CDR1 and CDR2 are SGHTA and FQGNSA. The CDR3 extends over 13 amino acids. The CDR3 loop is CASSFGRGYEQYF. CDR3 nucleotide sequence: TGTGCCAGCAGCTTCGGCAGGGGTTACGAGCAGTACTTC.

This clone was counted only a few times. The chain couples TRBV28 to TRBJ2-6, with 7 positions matching TRBD1. V lost 2 bases and J lost 1; bases outside the gene matches: 5. Germline V gene sequence: CDR1 MDHEN, CDR2 SYDVKM. CDR3 length: 17 residues. The CDR3 DNA follows: TGTGCCAGCAGTTTACAGGGACAGACTTCTGGGGCCAACGTCCTGACTTTC. Amino acids: CASSLQGQTSGANVLTF. The complete variable domain, with remaining parts taken from reference TRBV28 and TRBJ2-6, reads DVKVTQSSRYLVKRTGEKVFLECVQDMDHENMFWYRQDPGLGLRLIYFSYDVKMKEKGDIPEGYSVSREKKERFSLILESASTNQTSMYLCASSLQGQTSGANVLTFGAGSRLTVL.

The chain has TRBV4-3 and TRBJ1-1; no clear D. The germline CDR1 and CDR2 sequences are LGHNA and YSLEER. The CDR3 loop spans 14 amino acids. The ends were cut back, 3 bases at V and 5 bases at J, with 13 bases in the middle. For the CDR3, the DNA is TGCGCCAGCAGCCAGTCCCCCCAGGCGACTGAAGCTTTCTTT. Its protein is CASSQSPQATEAFF.

The V and J genes are TRBV9 and TRBJ1-4; no firm D call. Per the germline V gene, CDR1 is SGDLS and CDR2 is YYNGEE. The V gene lost 4 bases and the J gene lost 2 bases, with 9 bases spanning the gap. The CDR3 runs to 14 residues. The CDR3 region has the DNA TGTGCCAGCAGCTCGGGAGGGACTAATGAAAAACTGTTTTTT. Amino acid sequence: CASSSGGTNEKLFF.

V gene TRBV6-7 combines with J gene TRBJ2-3; D gene ambiguous. TRBV6-7 carries the ORF label, with uncertain function. CDR3 length: 11 amino acids. V shed 10 bases and J shed 3 bases, with 8 bases lying between them. This CDR3 is CATDFTDTQYF. CDR3 bases: TGTGCCACCGACTTTACAGATACGCAGTATTTT.

The V call is TRBV19, the J call TRBJ1-1; no clear D gene. This CDR3 comprises 14 residues. Germline CDR1 LNHDA, CDR2 SQIVND (reference sequence). The V end lost 1 base, the J end lost 1 base, and 7 bases lay between the germline ends. In DNA, the CDR3 is TGTGCCAGTAGTATAGGTCCCTGGAACACTGAAGCTTTCTTT. This gives the protein CASSIGPWNTEAFF.

The J gene is TRBJ1-5, the V gene TRBV11-2; possibly TRBD1 for D (6 bases). Germline V lookup: CDR1 SGHAT, CDR2 FQNNGV. V lost 3 bases and J 5 bases, leaving 11 bases between the germline ends. This CDR3 comprises 14 residues. The CDR3, as DNA: TGTGCCAGCAGCTTCACATCAGGGGATCAGCCCCAGCATTTT. Its protein is CASSFTSGDQPQHF.

The V gene is TRBV19, the J gene TRBJ2-2, with 8 bases that match TRBD1. CDR3 length equals 13 residues. J gave up 7 bases and V 4 bases, and 2 bases lay outside the gene matches. Germline CDR1 LNHDA, CDR2 SQIVND (reference sequence). CDR3 sequence (DNA): TGTGCCAGTAGTAACAGGGGGAGCGGGGAGCTGTTTTTT. As protein: CASSNRGSGELFF.

The gene calls are TRBV7-6 and TRBJ1-5; D remains ambiguous. The germline V and J ends were trimmed by 5 bases and 6 bases, with 14 bases remaining between them. This CDR3 is built from 14 residues. CDR1 is SGHVS and CDR2 is FNYEAQ in the germline V gene. The CDR3 coding sequence is TGTGCCAGCAGCCTGACCGATGCGGCTCAGCCCCAGCATTTT. As protein: CASSLTDAAQPQHF.

This clone has just one count. An end of the junction does not agree with germline; a read error may underlie this. This chain links TRBV7-8 with TRBJ2-7; D call uncertain. CDR1 SGHVS and CDR2 FQNEAQ come from the germline V gene. This CDR3 spans 14 amino acids. The CDR3 DNA reads TGTGCCAGCAGCTTAGTAACGATGCCCTACGGGCAGTACTTC. It encodes CASSLVTMPYGQYF.